This T cell receptor beta chain was obtained from a study of blood T cell repertoires in COVID-19. Study-wide background: Samples taken during acute and convalescent COVID-19 were collected in the United States, Italy and Spain.

The CDR3 is 17 amino acids. V lost 3 bases and J lost 5, with 21 bases in between. Germline V gene data show CDR1 as SGHDT and CDR2 as YYEEEE. The protocol was immunoSEQ multiplex PCR, while the TCRdb copy is restricted to in-frame clones and leaves out a portion. The sample has 100,000 to 120,000 clones; under 75% are singletons. Sequencing was done on a sample of peripheral blood. The chain couples TRBV5-6 to TRBJ1-3, with D possibly matching TRBD1 (6 bases). This clonotype was sampled from a woman aged 55-69 years with acute or convalescent COVID-19. CDR3: CASSSNRFRRGRNTIYF. CDR3 DNA: TGTGCCAGCAGCTCCAACAGATTTCGCAGGGGAAGAAACACCATATATTTT. Full variable domain (remainder filled in from reference TRBV5-6 and TRBJ1-3): DAGVTQSPTHLIKTRGQQVTLRCSPKSGHDTVSWYQQALGQGPQFIFQYYEEEERQRGNFPDRFSGHQFPNYSSELNVNALLLGDSALYLCASSSNRFRRGRNTIYFGEGSWLTVV.